This section outlines one T cell receptor (beta chain) sequence together with its context. The antigen remains undetermined. The assay used was immunoSEQ (version v3.0), run at survey level. The assay was immunoSEQ multiplex PCR, and TCRdb's table has in-frame clones only and misses some. The table includes tens of thousands of clones, around 83% detected once. The V end lost 6 bases, the J end lost 3 bases, and 18 bases lay between the germline ends. CDR3 length equals 15 residues. The germline CDR1 and CDR2 sequences are SGHVS and FQNEAQ. Per individual, the PBMC samples numbered at least one pre-ART and at least two post-ART. This sample is part of a study of long-term antiretroviral therapy in people with HIV. Study-level points and caveats: Transplant donor controls retained higher diversity, though diversity increased after ART. HIV repertoires covered narrower CDR3 length ranges than controls did. Before ART, certain clones expanded, and these dominated the repertoire at all time points.

V and J are TRBV7-8 and TRBJ2-7; a possible D gene is TRBD1 (5 bases). The sample was unsorted PBMCs, taken 0.1 years before starting antiretroviral therapy. The clonotype comes from a man in his late teens or twenties with HIV. CDR3 in amino acids: CASSFSPPGFYEQYF. The CDR3 coding sequence is TGTGCCAGCAGTTTCTCTCCCCCAGGGTTCTACGAGCAGTACTTC.